Below, one TCR beta chain is given with its context. Judged by its sample share, this clonotype qualifies as medium-sized (0.01 to 0.1%). It lacks a known antigen. Within one base of it there is no much larger clone, and no base qualities were kept. The entry originates in a study of T cell repertoires in cytomegalovirus infection (dated by TCRdb to about 2019). Study-wide context: Recently identified HLA-C-restricted CMV epitopes, whose presentation resists viral immunomodulation, were targeted by peptide stimulations together with well-studied HLA-B-restricted epitopes. Donor HLA type was relevant to the analysis, because carriage of CMV infection together with the matching HLA type was indicated by public TCR beta signatures. What the authors observed across the whole study: In the ex vivo response, HLA-C-restricted CMV-specific TCR beta clonotypes were dominant, and in two of eight donors the single most frequent clonotype came from this HLA-C-restricted group. In both this cohort and an independent cohort of some 350 donors, the cumulative frequency of public TCR beta family members distinguished carriers of CMV infection plus the relevant HLA type.

TCRdb records Illumina HiSeq 1500 as the sequencer. Through fastp at Q25 and MiXCR, TCRdb rebuilt clones from the public reads, retaining in-frame beta chains. Each CDR3 protein appears once, grouped with its most common genes and DNA. The sample yields 250,000 to 300,000 distinct CDR3 sequences; roughly 21% were counted once. The ten largest clones add up to about 20% of the sample. Reading the label with the study, this specimen's treatment or condition is: in vitro stimulation with specific CMV peptide epitopes to enrich CMV-specific T cells. CDR1 KGHSH and CDR2 LQKENI were looked up in the germline V gene. V is reduced by 1 base and J by 3 bases, leaving a spacing of 6 bases between them. The CDR3 sequence holds 13 residues, the cysteine and phenylalanine included. Only the CDR3 DNA stays, 39 bases, in frame from base 1.

The sequencing here drew on cultured PBMCs, taken from culture after CMV antigen stimulation. The source is a human donor in good health (CMV status not recorded). Some clones in this sample may be carry-over from other donors' samples. Rearrangement joined TRBV18 to TRBJ1-1; the D gene lacks a confident call. In nucleotides, the sequence is TGTGCCAGCTCACCACGGCAGGACACTGAAGCTTTCTTT. Its coded protein is CASSPRQDTEAFF.